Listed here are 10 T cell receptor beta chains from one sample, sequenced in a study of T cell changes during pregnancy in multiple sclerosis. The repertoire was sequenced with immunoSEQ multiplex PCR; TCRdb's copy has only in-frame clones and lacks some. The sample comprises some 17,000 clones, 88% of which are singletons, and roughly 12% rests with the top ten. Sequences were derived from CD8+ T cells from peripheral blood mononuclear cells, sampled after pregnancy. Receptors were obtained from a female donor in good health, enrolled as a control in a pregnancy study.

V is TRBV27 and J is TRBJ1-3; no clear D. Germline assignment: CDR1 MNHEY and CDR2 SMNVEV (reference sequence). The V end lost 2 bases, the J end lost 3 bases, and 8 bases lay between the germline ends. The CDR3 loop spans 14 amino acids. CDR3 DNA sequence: TGTGCCAGCAGTTTAACCGTGCGTGGAAACACCATATATTTT. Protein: CASSLTVRGNTIYF.

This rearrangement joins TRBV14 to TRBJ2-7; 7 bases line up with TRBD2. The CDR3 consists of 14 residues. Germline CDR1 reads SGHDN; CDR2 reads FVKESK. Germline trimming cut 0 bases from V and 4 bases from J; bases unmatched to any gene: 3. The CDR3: CASSQDTGGYEQYF. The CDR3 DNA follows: TGTGCCAGCAGCCAAGATACGGGAGGATACGAGCAGTACTTC.

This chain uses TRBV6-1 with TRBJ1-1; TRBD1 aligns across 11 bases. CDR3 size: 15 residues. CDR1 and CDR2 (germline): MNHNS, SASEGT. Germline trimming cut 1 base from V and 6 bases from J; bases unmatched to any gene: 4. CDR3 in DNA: TGTGCCAGCAGTGAAGGGACAGGGGGCTGGTCTGAAGCTTTCTTT. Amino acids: CASSEGTGGWSEAFF.

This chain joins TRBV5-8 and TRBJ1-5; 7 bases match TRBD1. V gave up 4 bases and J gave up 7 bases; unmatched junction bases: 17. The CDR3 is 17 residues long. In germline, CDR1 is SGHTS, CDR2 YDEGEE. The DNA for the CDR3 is TGTGCCAGCAGCCGGTCCCTAAGACAGGGTAATGAGCAGCCCCAGCATTTT. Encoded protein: CASSRSLRQGNEQPQHF.

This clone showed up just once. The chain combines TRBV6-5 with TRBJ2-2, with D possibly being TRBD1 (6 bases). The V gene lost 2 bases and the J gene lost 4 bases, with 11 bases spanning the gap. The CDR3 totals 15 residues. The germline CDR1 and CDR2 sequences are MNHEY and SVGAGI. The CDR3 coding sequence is TGTGCCAGCAGTTACGAGAGGACAGTCACCGGGGAGCTGTTTTTT. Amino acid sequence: CASSYERTVTGELFF.

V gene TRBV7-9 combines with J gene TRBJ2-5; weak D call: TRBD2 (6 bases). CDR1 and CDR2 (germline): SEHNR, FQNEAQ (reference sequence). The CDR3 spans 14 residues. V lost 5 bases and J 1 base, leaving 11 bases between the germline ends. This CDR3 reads CASSPWGVQETQYF. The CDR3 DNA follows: TGTGCCAGCAGCCCTTGGGGGGTCCAAGAGACCCAGTACTTC.

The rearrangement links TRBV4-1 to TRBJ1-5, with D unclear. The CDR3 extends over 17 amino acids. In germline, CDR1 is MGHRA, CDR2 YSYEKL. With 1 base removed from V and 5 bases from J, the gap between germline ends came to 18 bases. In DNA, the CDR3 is TGCGCCAGCAGCCAAGGACTTGCGGCCACGTCGGATCAGCCCCAGCATTTT. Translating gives CASSQGLAATSDQPQHF.

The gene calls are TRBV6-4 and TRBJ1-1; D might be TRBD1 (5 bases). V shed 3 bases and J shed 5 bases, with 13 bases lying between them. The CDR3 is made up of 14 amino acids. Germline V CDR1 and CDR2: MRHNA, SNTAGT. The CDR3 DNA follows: TGTGCCAGCAGTGAAGCTCAGGGTTTGACTGAAGCTTTCTTT. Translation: CASSEAQGLTEAFF.

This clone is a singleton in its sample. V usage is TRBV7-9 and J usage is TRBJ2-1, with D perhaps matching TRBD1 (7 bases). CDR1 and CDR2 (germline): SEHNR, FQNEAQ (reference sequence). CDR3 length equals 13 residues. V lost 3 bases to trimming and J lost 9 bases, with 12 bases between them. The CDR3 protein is CASSFDQGGEQFF. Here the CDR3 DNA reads TGTGCCAGCAGCTTCGACCAGGGGGGTGAGCAGTTCTTC.

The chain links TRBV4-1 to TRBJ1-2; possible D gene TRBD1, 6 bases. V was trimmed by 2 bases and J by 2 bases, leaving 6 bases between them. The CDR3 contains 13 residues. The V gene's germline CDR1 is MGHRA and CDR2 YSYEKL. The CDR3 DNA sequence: TGCGCCAGCAGCCAAACAGGGAACTATGGCTACACCTTC. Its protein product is CASSQTGNYGYTF.